This T cell receptor (beta chain) is drawn from a study of Graves' ophthalmopathy and Graves' hyperthyroidism. This clonotype has a count of ten or more. The junction differs from germline at one of its ends, possibly a read error. Researchers turned away patients with other autoimmune diseases, uncontrolled infections, pregnancy or lactation. The starting material, about 9.5 ml of fresh peripheral blood, provided the PBMCs. Amplification from RNA transcripts yielded the TCR beta CDR3 regions. HTBI primers were employed in first-round RT-PCR, then a second-round multiplex PCR followed. MiXCR, run by TCRdb on the multiplex PCR reads, gives a single entry per CDR3 protein. In the table there are some 350,000 distinct CDR3 sequences, approximately 18% of which are singletons. This clonotype was obtained from an adult woman with stable Graves' hyperthyroidism. Sequencing was carried out using peripheral blood.

In DNA, the CDR3 is TGTGCCAGCTTATCCGGAGAAAAGCGAGCAGCCTTC. This sequence encodes CASLSGEKRAAF. This rearrangement joins TRBV6-2 or TRBV6-3 to TRBJ2-7; unclear D gene. This CDR3 is built from 12 residues. Germline V gene sequence: CDR1 MNHEY, CDR2 SVGEGT.